These T cell receptor beta chains were read from a single sample in a study of response to subunit inactivated influenza vaccine. Each CDR3 protein gets one entry after TCRdb re-called the RT-PCR reads with MiXCR. The table includes about 780,000 distinct CDR3 sequences, around 20% detected once. Sequences were derived from PBMCs from blood, sampled roughly 5 days after vaccination. The receptor source for this set is a man aged 50 or older who received an inactivated influenza vaccine. The CDR3 runs from the conserved cysteine through the conserved F or W. The order of the fields is clone size, V gene, J gene, D gene, CDR3 protein, CDR3 DNA. A D gene is named only where the DNA matches it firmly. A row's size may be missing; if present it is once, few, many or a size class.

few,TRBV18,TRBJ1-6,TRBD1,CASSEGQGINSPLHF,TGTGCCAGCTCGGAGGGACAGGGAATTAATTCACCCCTCCACTTT
.,TRBV25-1,TRBJ2-1,TRBD1,CASSETDRANNEQFF,TGTGCCAGCAGTGAAACGGACAGGGCCAACAATGAGCAGTTCTTC
few,TRBV5-5,TRBJ2-1,TRBD2,CASSLVAGISYNEQFF,TGTGCCAGCAGCTTGGTAGCGGGTATCTCCTACAATGAGCAGTTCTTC
.,TRBV9,TRBJ2-1,.,CASSVAGRELNEQFF,TGTGCCAGCAGCGTAGCGGGGAGAGAATTAAATGAGCAGTTCTTC
few,TRBV29-1,TRBJ1-1,TRBD1,CSVDLQGKNTEAFF,TGCAGCGTTGACTTACAGGGGAAGAACACTGAAGCTTTCTTT
few,TRBV7-2,TRBJ1-2,.,CASSEGRGNYGYTF,TGTGCCAGCAGCGAGGGACGGGGAAACTATGGCTACACCTTC
.,TRBV7-2,TRBJ1-5,.,CASSSTPLDGLLQHF,TGTGCCAGCAGCTCCACCCCCCTCGACGGGTTGCTCCAGCATTTT
few,TRBV7-9,TRBJ2-1,TRBD2,CASDGTSGKDEQFF,TGTGCCAGCGACGGGACTAGCGGGAAGGATGAGCAGTTCTTC
.,TRBV12-3/TRBV12-4,TRBJ2-1,.,CASSPRTHSEQFF,TGTGCCAGCAGTCCACGGACTCACTCAGAGCAGTTCTTC
.,TRBV12-3/TRBV12-4,TRBJ2-7,TRBD1,CASRRNRGQGSHEQYF,TGTGCCAGCAGGAGGAACCGGGGACAGGGTAGTCACGAGCAGTACTTC
.,TRBV10-3,TRBJ1-5,.,CTTRDNSNQPQHF,TGTACCACCCGGGACAACAGCAATCAGCCCCAGCATTTT
few,TRBV20-1,TRBJ2-3,TRBD1,CSAGDSRKGTDTQYF,TGCAGTGCTGGGGACAGCCGGAAAGGCACAGATACGCAGTATTTT
.,TRBV6-5,TRBJ2-4,.,CASSYSQGAKNIQYF,TGTGCCAGCAGTTACTCGCAAGGTGCCAAAAACATTCAGTACTTC
once,TRBV19,TRBJ2-1,TRBD2,CASRSGRGRYNEQFF,TGTGCCAGTCGGAGCGGGAGGGGGAGGTACAATGAGCAGTTCTTC
many,TRBV20-1,TRBJ2-5,TRBD2,CSAPTGGLMTQYF,TGCAGTGCTCCAACGGGGGGGCTAATGACCCAGTACTTC
few,TRBV12-3/TRBV12-4,TRBJ1-6,.,CASSDRRSGSPLHF,TGTGCCAGCAGCGACCGCAGGAGTGGGTCACCCCTCCACTTT
few,TRBV15,TRBJ2-2,TRBD2,CATRREDRTGELFF,TGTGCCACCAGGCGGGAGGACCGCACCGGGGAGCTGTTTTTT
.,TRBV11-2,TRBJ2-1,.,CASSLDARGASYNEQFF,TGTGCCAGCAGCTTAGATGCAAGGGGCGCCTCCTACAATGAGCAGTTCTTC
.,TRBV24-1,TRBJ2-1,TRBD2,CATSDPGLAGDEQFF,TGTGCCACCAGTGACCCGGGACTAGCGGGAGACGAGCAGTTCTTC
few,TRBV20-1,TRBJ2-1,TRBD1,CSARAGQGTNEQFF,TGCAGTGCTAGAGCGGGACAGGGTACAAATGAGCAGTTCTTC
few,TRBV20-1,TRBJ1-1,.,CSARAGADTEAFF,TGCAGTGCTAGGGCGGGGGCGGACACTGAAGCTTTCTTT
few,TRBV27,TRBJ2-2,TRBD2,CASSFQRGNTGELFF,TGTGCCAGCAGTTTCCAGCGGGGGAACACCGGGGAGCTGTTTTTT
many,TRBV6-1,TRBJ1-3,TRBD1,CASSRQGAGGNTIYF,TGTGCCAGCAGCAGACAGGGGGCAGGAGGAAACACCATATATTTT
few,TRBV12-3/TRBV12-4,TRBJ2-1,TRBD2,CASSFGGGGRPTNEQFF,TGTGCCAGCAGTTTCGGCGGGGGGGGCCGTCCGACTAATGAGCAGTTCTTC